This T cell receptor (beta chain) is from a study of shared clonotypes between healthy human individuals. The CDR3 runs to 14 residues. Germline V gene sequence: CDR1 MDHEN, CDR2 SYDVKM. The V end lost 8 bases, the J end lost 4 bases, and 17 bases lay between the germline ends. The study enrolled healthy HIV-negative adults without recent acute infections or vaccinations as donors. Those who donated, Caucasian adults without exception, all lived in Nashville, Tennessee. In the sorted-subset replicate PCRs, approximately 200 ng DNA, some 30,000 T cell genomes, was used. The repertoire was sequenced with immunoSEQ multiplex PCR; TCRdb's copy has only in-frame clones and lacks some. The table includes roughly 1.5 million clones, under 99% detected once. On this clone itself: The antigen remains unidentified.

Study-level findings and limits: It was expected that sequencing depth would affect clonotype sharing among donors.

The rearrangement links TRBV28 to TRBJ1-2; D ambiguous. Sequencing was carried out using naive CD4+ T cells sorted from blood. The subset denotes: CD45RA+ positively selected. This TCR came from a man aged 25-45 years in good health. CDR3 sequence reads: CASVILPSTYGYTF. Written as DNA, the CDR3 is TGTGCCAGCGTGATCCTTCCCAGTACCTATGGCTACACCTTC.